This entry features one T cell receptor beta chain sequence. The sample belongs to a study of blood T cell repertoires in COVID-19. The overall study: COVID-19 samples collected from the United States, Italy and Spain covered acute and convalescent phases.

Assignment of participants to cohorts was predicated upon participant-reported clinical history. Germline V gives CDR1 ENHRY, CDR2 SYGVKD. CDR3 length: 16 amino acids. The V and J ends lost 2 bases and 8 bases, in that order; junction bases with no gene match: 6. In the original workflow: Researchers report that nucleated cell counts were estimated from reference gene primer amplification. The table came from immunoSEQ multiplex PCR; TCRdb's copy has only in-frame clones and leaves some out. Clone size and V and J calls were adopted from that table, with D and trimming inferred from the DNA. The table has 400,000 to 500,000 clones, 85% to 90% seen once.

The rearrangement links TRBV10-3 to TRBJ2-1; 13 bases fit TRBD2. The clonotype comes from a woman aged 40 to 55 who had recovered from COVID-19. Sequencing was carried out using PBMCs or T cells enriched from blood (not recorded which). DNA of the CDR3: TGTGCCATCAGTGAGGGACTAGCGGGAGTAGTCGATGAGCAGTTCTTC. Protein sequence: CAISEGLAGVVDEQFF.